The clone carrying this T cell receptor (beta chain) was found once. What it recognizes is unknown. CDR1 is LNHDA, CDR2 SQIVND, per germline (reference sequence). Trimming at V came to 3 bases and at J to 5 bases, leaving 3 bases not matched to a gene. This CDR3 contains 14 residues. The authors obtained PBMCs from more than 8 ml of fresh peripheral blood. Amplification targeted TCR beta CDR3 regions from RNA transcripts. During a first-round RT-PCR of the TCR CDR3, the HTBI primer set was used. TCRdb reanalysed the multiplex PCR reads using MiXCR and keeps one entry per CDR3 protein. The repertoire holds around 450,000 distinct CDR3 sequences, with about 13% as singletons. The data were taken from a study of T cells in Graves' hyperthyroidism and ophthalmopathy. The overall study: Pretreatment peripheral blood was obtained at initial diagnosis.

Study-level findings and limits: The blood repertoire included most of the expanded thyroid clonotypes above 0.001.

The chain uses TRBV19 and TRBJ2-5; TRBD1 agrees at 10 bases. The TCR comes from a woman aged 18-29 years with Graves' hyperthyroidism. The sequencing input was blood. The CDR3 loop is CASSMTGGEETQYF. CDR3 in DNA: TGTGCCAGTAGTATGACAGGGGGCGAGGAGACCCAGTACTTC. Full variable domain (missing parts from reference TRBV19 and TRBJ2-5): DGGITQSPKYLFRKEGQNVTLSCEQNLNHDAMYWYRQDPGQGLRLIYYSQIVNDFQKGDIAEGYSVSREKKESFPLTVTSAQKNPTAFYLCASSMTGGEETQYFGPGTRLLVL.